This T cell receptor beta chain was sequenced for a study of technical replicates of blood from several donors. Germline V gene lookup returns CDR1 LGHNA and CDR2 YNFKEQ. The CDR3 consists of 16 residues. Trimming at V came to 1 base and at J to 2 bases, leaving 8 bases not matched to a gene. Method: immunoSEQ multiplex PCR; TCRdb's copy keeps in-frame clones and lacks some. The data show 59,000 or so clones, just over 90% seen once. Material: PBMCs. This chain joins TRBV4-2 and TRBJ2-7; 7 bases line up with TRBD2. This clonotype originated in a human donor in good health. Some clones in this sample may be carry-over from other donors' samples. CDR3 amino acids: CASSQGGGGLPYEQYF. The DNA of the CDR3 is TGTGCCAGCAGCCAAGGGGGGGGAGGTCTCCCCTACGAGCAGTACTTC.